The clone carrying this TCR beta chain occurred once. Antigen: not known. The data derive from a study of hypomethylating agent response in myelodysplastic syndrome. Overall study context: Of these patients, roughly six responded (complete response or hematologic improvement) and roughly 5 did not.

The analysis used unsorted bulk bone marrow, not T-cell subsets. Study-level results: Only approximately ten patients were analyzed in this small cohort.

Study processing details: Previously reported viral-epitope specificity per VDJdb covered around 1.6% of about 160,000 unique clonotypes. This table comes from immunoSEQ multiplex PCR, and its TCRdb copy is limited to in-frame clones, with some not included. Clone size and the V and J calls come from that table; the DNA yielded D and trimming. Of over 5,000 clones in the sample, about nine tenths were seen once. The CDR3 has 19 amino acids. The material was bone marrow, obtained before or after starting hypomethylating agent treatment for myelodysplastic syndrome (not recorded which). The clonotype was recovered from a human donor with myelodysplastic syndrome. The chain carries TRBV21-1 and TRBJ1-1; the table's D call, TRBD1, was not checked against the DNA. TRBV21-1 is classified as a pseudogene. The CDR3 loop reads CASSPNEKDAGPANTEAFF. In nucleotides, the CDR3 is TGTGCCAGCAGCCCTAACGAGAAGGATGCAGGGCCGGCGAACACTGAAGCTTTCTTT.